A selection of T cell receptor beta chains follows, all from one sample in a study of blood T cell repertoires in COVID-19. Generated by immunoSEQ multiplex PCR, the TCRdb table keeps only in-frame clones and is missing some. The table records around 150,000 clones, more than 75% of them present only once. Source material: peripheral blood. These receptors were collected from a man aged 60 to 69 with acute or convalescent COVID-19. The CDR3 runs from the conserved cysteine through the conserved F or W. D genes are given only for firm matches. The size of a clone is reported for some rows only, either as once, few or many, or as a class for expanded clones.

j_gene | abundance | v_gene | d_gene | CDR3nt | CDR3aa
TRBJ2-3 | NA | TRBV6-5 | NA | TGTGCCAGCAGTTTAGGCCAGGGGGGTCTGGCAGATACGCAGTATTTT | CASSLGQGGLADTQYF
TRBJ1-1 | NA | TRBV3-1/TRBV3-2 | NA | TGTGCCAGCAGCCAAGCCAATGGGGGGTTCACTGAAGCTTTCTTT | CASSQANGGFTEAFF
TRBJ2-2 | NA | TRBV7-9 | NA | TGTGCCAGCAGCCGCGGAGAATTCAACACCGGGGAGCTGTTTTTT | CASSRGEFNTGELFF
TRBJ2-3 | NA | TRBV5-1 | TRBD1 | TGCGCCAGCAGCCTTTCAGGACAGGGCACAGATACGCAGTATTTT | CASSLSGQGTDTQYF
TRBJ2-1 | NA | TRBV5-4 | TRBD2 | TGTGCCAGCAGCTTGGCCCAGGGGAGGGCCGGACTAGCGGGAACGACTGAGCAGTTCTTC | CASSLAQGRAGLAGTTEQFF
TRBJ2-7 | NA | TRBV11-1 | TRBD2 | TGTGCCAGCAGCCGAACCGGGACTAGCGGCCACTACGAGCAGTACTTC | CASSRTGTSGHYEQYF
TRBJ1-1 | NA | TRBV12-3/TRBV12-4 | NA | TGTGCCAGCAGTTCAAACAACGCTGAAGCTTTCTTT | CASSSNNAEAFF
TRBJ2-1 | NA | TRBV3-1/TRBV3-2 | TRBD2 | TGTGCCAGCAGTGGAGCGGGGAGTCCCGCCAGTGAGCAGTTCTTC | CASSGAGSPASEQFF
TRBJ2-5 | NA | TRBV30 | TRBD2 | TGTGCCTGGAGTGATCACGCGGGAGGAAGGGAGACCCAGTACTTC | CAWSDHAGGRETQYF
TRBJ2-1 | NA | TRBV11-3 | TRBD2 | TGTGCCAGCAGCTTAGACCCTAGCGGGAGTGGAAATGAGCAGTTCTTC | CASSLDPSGSGNEQFF
TRBJ2-1 | NA | TRBV7-2 | NA | TGTGCCAGCAGCCCCTCTCGGGGATATGAGCAGTTCTTC | CASSPSRGYEQFF
TRBJ2-7 | once | TRBV28 | NA | TGTGCCAGCAGCCTCCAAAGGGGGCAGTACTTC | CASSLQRGQYF
TRBJ2-5 | NA | TRBV5-3 | NA | TGTGCCAGAAGCGGCACAGGGTGGGAAGAGACCCAGTACTTC | CARSGTGWEETQYF
TRBJ2-5 | NA | TRBV30 | NA | TGTGCCTGGAGCCCCCAGGGTCGAGAGACCCAGTACTTC | CAWSPQGRETQYF
TRBJ2-3 | NA | TRBV5-1 | TRBD2 | TGCGCCAGCAGCTTGGGTAGCGGGAGAGGCACAGATACGCAGTATTTT | CASSLGSGRGTDTQYF
TRBJ1-4 | NA | TRBV6-5 | NA | TGTGCCAGCAGTTACGCAACCGGGACACGAGAAAAACTGTTTTTT | CASSYATGTREKLFF
TRBJ2-5 | NA | TRBV2 | TRBD1 | TGTGCCAGCATTACGGGGGGCCCGGGACAGGGGGCGGAGACCCAGTACTTC | CASITGGPGQGAETQYF
TRBJ2-3 | NA | TRBV10-3 | TRBD2 | TGTGCCATCAGTGAGAGGGGGACTAGCGGAATCACAGATACGCAGTATTTT | CAISERGTSGITDTQYF
TRBJ2-7 | NA | TRBV30 | NA | TGTGCCTGGAGTGTACACAGGGACTCCTACGAGCAGTACTTC | CAWSVHRDSYEQYF
TRBJ2-3 | NA | TRBV5-1 | TRBD2 | TGCGCCAGCAGCTTAGCGGGACTAGCGTCGGATACGCAGTATTTT | CASSLAGLASDTQYF
TRBJ2-7 | NA | TRBV6-1 | TRBD2 | TGTGCCAGCAGTGCCCTCACCCCTACTAGCGGTTCCTACGAGCAGTACTTC | CASSALTPTSGSYEQYF
TRBJ2-3 | NA | TRBV5-8 | NA | TGTGCCAGCAGCTTGGGTGGGGCAGGCTTCACAGATACGCAGTATTTT | CASSLGGAGFTDTQYF
TRBJ1-1 | NA | TRBV5-4 | NA | TGTGCCAGCAGCTCAAACACTGAAGCTTTCTTT | CASSSNTEAFF
TRBJ2-6 | NA | TRBV28 | TRBD2 | TGTGCCAGCAGTTTTGGACTAGCGGGAGTTGGGGCCAACGTCCTGACTTTC | CASSFGLAGVGANVLTF
TRBJ2-1 | NA | TRBV19 | NA | TGTGCCAGTAGCCGGTCGCGGGGACCCAATGAGCAGTTCTTC | CASSRSRGPNEQFF
TRBJ2-2 | NA | TRBV6-2/TRBV6-3 | NA | TGTGCCAGCAGTCTTCGGGATGCGGAGCTGTTTTTT | CASSLRDAELFF
TRBJ1-4 | NA | TRBV6-6 | NA | TGTGCCAGCAGTTGGACAGATACCGCAACTAATGAAAAACTGTTTTTT | CASSWTDTATNEKLFF
TRBJ2-7 | NA | TRBV18 | NA | TGTGCCAGCTCACCAATAGCTAGCGATTACGAGCAGTACTTC | CASSPIASDYEQYF
TRBJ1-5 | NA | TRBV3-1/TRBV3-2 | TRBD1 | TGTGCCAGCAGCTCGACGGACAGGGGGGTAGGTCAGCCCCAGCATTTT | CASSSTDRGVGQPQHF
TRBJ2-3 | NA | TRBV12-3/TRBV12-4 | NA | TGTGCCAGCAGTCCGAGAGTTTCAGATACGCAGTATTTT | CASSPRVSDTQYF
TRBJ2-2 | NA | TRBV29-1 | NA | TGCAGCGCCAGAAACACCGGGGAGCTGTTTTTT | CSARNTGELFF
TRBJ1-2 | NA | TRBV5-1 | TRBD1 | TGCGCCAGCAGCTTGAGGGACAGGGGGAACTATGGCTACACCTTC | CASSLRDRGNYGYTF
TRBJ2-7 | few | TRBV19 | NA | TGTGCCAGTAGTACCCTCCTCCGCCTCAGCTCCTACGAGCAGTACTTC | CASSTLLRLSSYEQYF
TRBJ1-2 | NA | TRBV6-4 | NA | TGTGCCAGCAGTGACCCGAGCTGGATGGGGAGAGCTAACTATGGCTACACCTTC | CASSDPSWMGRANYGYTF
TRBJ2-1 | few | TRBV3-1/TRBV3-2 | TRBD2 | TGTGCCAGCAGCCAAGAAAGGCTAGCGGGAGCTGATGAGCAGTTCTTC | CASSQERLAGADEQFF
TRBJ2-5 | NA | TRBV2 | TRBD1 | TGTGCCAGCATGGCAGGGACAGTAAAAGAGACCCAGTACTTC | CASMAGTVKETQYF
TRBJ2-5 | NA | TRBV5-6 | NA | TGTGCCAGCAGCTTGGGTAGCGGTCAAGAGACCCAGTACTTC | CASSLGSGQETQYF
TRBJ2-3 | NA | TRBV3-1/TRBV3-2 | TRBD2 | TGTGCCACCGGGGGGGAGGTAACAGATACGCAGTATTTT | CATGGEVTDTQYF
TRBJ2-2 | NA | TRBV6-5 | NA | TGTGCCATCAAAACGGCAGGATCGGACACCGGGGAGCTGTTTTTT | CAIKTAGSDTGELFF
TRBJ2-5 | NA | TRBV5-1 | TRBD1 | TGCGCCAGCAGCATGACAGGGACGAGGGAGACCCAGTACTTC | CASSMTGTRETQYF
TRBJ1-4 | once | TRBV5-6 | TRBD1 | TGTGCCAGCAGCTTCCTCAGGGGGACAGGGGGTGAAAAACTGTTTTTT | CASSFLRGTGGEKLFF
TRBJ1-1 | NA | TRBV28 | TRBD1 | TGTGCCAGCAGTTGGGGGACAGCTCTGAACACTGAAGCTTTCTTT | CASSWGTALNTEAFF
TRBJ2-7 | NA | TRBV6-5 | NA | TGTGCCAGCTCCTTAGGGGGGGCTAACTACGAGCAGTACTTC | CASSLGGANYEQYF
TRBJ2-3 | once | TRBV5-1 | TRBD2 | TGCGCCAGCAGCCTAGCGGGAGCTGAGAGCGATACGCAGTATTTT | CASSLAGAESDTQYF
TRBJ2-2 | NA | TRBV11-3 | TRBD2 | TGTGCCAGAAAGGTAGCGGGAGGGCCGGGCACCGGGGAGCTGTTTTTT | CARKVAGGPGTGELFF
TRBJ2-7 | NA | TRBV11-3 | NA | TGTGCCAGCAGCTTAGATCTGGTGAGCGAGCAGTACTTC | CASSLDLVSEQYF
TRBJ2-2 | NA | TRBV6-5 | TRBD1 | TGTGCCAGCAGACCCGGGACAGGGCGTTCCGGGGAGCTGTTTTTT | CASRPGTGRSGELFF
TRBJ2-1 | NA | TRBV7-9 | TRBD1 | TGTGCCAGCAACCGGGACAGGGTCGATGAGCAGTTCTTC | CASNRDRVDEQFF
TRBJ2-3 | once | TRBV4-2 | TRBD2 | TGTGCCAGCAGCCAAGGGGCTAGCGGGAGTTCCACAGATACGCAGTATTTT | CASSQGASGSSTDTQYF